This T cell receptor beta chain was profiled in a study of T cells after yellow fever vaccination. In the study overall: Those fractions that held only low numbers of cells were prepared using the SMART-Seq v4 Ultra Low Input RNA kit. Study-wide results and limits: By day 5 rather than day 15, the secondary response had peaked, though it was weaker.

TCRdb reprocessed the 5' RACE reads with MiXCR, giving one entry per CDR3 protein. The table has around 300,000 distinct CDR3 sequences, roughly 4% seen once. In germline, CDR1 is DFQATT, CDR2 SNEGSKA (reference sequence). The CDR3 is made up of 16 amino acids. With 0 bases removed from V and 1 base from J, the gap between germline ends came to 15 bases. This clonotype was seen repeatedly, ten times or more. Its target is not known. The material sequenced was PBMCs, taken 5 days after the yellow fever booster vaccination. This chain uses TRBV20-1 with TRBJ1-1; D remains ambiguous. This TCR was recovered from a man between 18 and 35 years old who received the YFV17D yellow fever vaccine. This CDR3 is CSARDGRSLWNTEAFF. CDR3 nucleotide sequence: TGCAGTGCTAGAGATGGGCGGTCATTGTGGAACACTGAAGCTTTCTTT.